This T cell receptor (beta chain) comes out of a study of T cells in Graves' hyperthyroidism and ophthalmopathy. Per the germline V gene, CDR1 is MNHEY and CDR2 is SVGEGT. This CDR3 spans 12 amino acids. Trimming left V 5 bases short and J 2 bases short, with 5 bases between. It was RNA transcripts that yielded the amplified TCR beta CDR3 regions. First-round RT-PCR of the TCR CDR3 relied on the HTBI primer set. A single record per CDR3 protein comes from TCRdb applying MiXCR to the multiplex PCR reads. The sample comprises about 130,000 distinct CDR3 sequences, approximately 24% of which are singletons, and around two thirds rests with the top ten. Clinicians diagnosed patients from clinical symptoms, serum thyroxine and TRAb, thyroid ultrasound and orbital computed tomography.

The sequence derives from a woman in her forties or fifties with Graves' hyperthyroidism that later progressed to Graves' ophthalmopathy. The chain carries TRBV6-2 or TRBV6-3 and TRBJ2-3; D is unclear. Material for sequencing was blood. CDR3 residues: CASSVLTDTQYF. The CDR3 DNA follows: TGTGCCAGCAGTGTCCTCACAGATACGCAGTATTTT.